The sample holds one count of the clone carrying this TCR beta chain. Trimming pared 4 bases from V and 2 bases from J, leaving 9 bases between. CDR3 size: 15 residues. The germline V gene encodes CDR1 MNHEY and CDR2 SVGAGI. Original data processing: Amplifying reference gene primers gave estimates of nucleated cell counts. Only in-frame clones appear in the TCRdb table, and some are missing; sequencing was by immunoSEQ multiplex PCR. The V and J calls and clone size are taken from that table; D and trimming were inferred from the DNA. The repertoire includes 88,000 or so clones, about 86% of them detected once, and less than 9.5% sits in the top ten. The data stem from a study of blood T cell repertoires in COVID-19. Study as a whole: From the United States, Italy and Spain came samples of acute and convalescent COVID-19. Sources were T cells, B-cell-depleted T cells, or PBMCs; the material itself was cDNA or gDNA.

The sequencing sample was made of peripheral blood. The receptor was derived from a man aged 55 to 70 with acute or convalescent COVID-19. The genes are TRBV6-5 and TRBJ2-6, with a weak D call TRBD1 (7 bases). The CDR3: CASSSGGPGANVLTF. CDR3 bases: TGTGCCAGCAGTTCAGGGGGGCCTGGGGCCAACGTCCTGACTTTC.